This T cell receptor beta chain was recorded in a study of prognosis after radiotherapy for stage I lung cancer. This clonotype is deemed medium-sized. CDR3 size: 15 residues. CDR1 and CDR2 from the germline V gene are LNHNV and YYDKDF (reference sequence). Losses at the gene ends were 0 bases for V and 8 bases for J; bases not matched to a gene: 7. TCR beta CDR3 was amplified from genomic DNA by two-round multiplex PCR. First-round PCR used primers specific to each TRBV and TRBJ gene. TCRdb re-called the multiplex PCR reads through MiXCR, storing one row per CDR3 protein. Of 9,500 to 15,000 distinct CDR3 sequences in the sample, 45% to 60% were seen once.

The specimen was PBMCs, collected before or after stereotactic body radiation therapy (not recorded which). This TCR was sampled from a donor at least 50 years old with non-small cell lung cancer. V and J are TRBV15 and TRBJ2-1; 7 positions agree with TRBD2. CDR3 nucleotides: TGTGCCACCAGCAGAGAACCTAGCGGCGGCTATGAGCAGTTCTTC. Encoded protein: CATSREPSGGYEQFF.